The source of this TCR beta chain is a study of CD8+ T cells in alopecia areata. Study overall: Patients received oral tofacitinib, 5 to 10 mg twice daily, for moderate-to-severe alopecia areata.

Treatment here: oral pan-JAK inhibitor, 5-10 mg twice daily. cDNA serving as the sequencing template came from extracted, reverse transcribed RNA. The data were produced by immunoSEQ multiplex PCR, yet TCRdb's version contains in-frame clones alone and is incomplete. Here the sample spans about 270,000 clones, roughly 60% being singletons. The CDR3 is 13 residues long. Germline CDR1 and CDR2: GTSNPN and SVGIG (reference sequence). With V trimmed by 8 bases and J by 0 bases, 5 bases remained unmatched. Specimen: CD4+ T cells sorted from blood, collected at roughly week 53, from a patient treated with tofacitinib. The V call is TRBV30, the J call TRBJ1-2; 8 bases match TRBD1. This clonotype was sampled from a human donor with alopecia areata. The CDR3: CAQPGQANYGYTF. The CDR3 DNA reads TGTGCCCAACCGGGACAGGCTAACTATGGCTACACCTTC.